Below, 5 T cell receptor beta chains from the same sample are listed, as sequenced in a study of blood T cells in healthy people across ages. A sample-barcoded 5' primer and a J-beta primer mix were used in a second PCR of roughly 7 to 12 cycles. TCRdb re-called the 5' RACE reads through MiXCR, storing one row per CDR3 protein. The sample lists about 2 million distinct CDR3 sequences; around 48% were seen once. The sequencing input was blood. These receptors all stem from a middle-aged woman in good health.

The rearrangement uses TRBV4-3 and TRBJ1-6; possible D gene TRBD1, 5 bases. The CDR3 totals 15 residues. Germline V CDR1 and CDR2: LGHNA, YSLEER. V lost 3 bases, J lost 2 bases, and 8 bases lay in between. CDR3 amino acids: CASSQGTTYNSPLHF. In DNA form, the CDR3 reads TGCGCCAGCAGCCAGGGGACGACCTATAATTCACCCCTCCACTTT.

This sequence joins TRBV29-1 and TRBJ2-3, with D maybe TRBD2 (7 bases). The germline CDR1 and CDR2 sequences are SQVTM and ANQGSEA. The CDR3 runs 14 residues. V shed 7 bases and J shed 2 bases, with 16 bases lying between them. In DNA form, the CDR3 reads TGCAGCGCGCGGACTAGGGGGGTCACAGATACGCAGTATTTT. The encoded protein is CSARTRGVTDTQYF.

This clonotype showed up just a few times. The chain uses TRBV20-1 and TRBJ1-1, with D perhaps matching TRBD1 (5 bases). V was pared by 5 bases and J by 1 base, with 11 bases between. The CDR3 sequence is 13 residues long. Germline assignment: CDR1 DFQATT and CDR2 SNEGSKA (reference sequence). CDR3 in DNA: TGCAGTGCTCCCCTCGGGGGGAACACTGAAGCTTTCTTT. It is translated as CSAPLGGNTEAFF.

CDR3 sequence reads: CASTFNTGNTIYF. The CDR3 DNA is TGTGCCAGCACCTTTAATACGGGAAACACCATATATTTT. V and J are TRBV12-3 or TRBV12-4 and TRBJ1-3, with D unclear. The CDR3 loop spans 13 amino acids. The V and J ends lost 7 bases and 4 bases respectively, with 11 bases between them.

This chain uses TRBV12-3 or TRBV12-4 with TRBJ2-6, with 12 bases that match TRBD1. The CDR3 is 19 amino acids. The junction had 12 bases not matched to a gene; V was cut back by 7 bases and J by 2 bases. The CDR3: CASTIPGQGAHAGANVLTF. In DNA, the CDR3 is TGTGCCAGCACCATCCCGGGACAGGGGGCACACGCTGGGGCCAACGTCCTGACTTTC.